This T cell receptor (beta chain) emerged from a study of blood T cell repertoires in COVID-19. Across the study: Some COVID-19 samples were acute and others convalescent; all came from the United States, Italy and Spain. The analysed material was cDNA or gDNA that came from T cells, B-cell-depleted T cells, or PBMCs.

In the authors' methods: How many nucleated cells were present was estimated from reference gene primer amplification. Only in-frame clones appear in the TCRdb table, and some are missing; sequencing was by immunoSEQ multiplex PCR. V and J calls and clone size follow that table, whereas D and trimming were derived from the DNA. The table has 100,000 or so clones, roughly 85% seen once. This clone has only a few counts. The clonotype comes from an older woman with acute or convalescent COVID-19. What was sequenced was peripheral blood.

CDR3 loop: CASSETGGFFHSNQPQHF. In DNA form, the CDR3 reads TGTGCCAGCAGTGAGACAGGGGGCTTTTTTCATAGCAATCAGCCCCAGCATTTT. The chain carries TRBV2 and TRBJ1-5, with 10 bases matching TRBD1. This CDR3 contains 18 residues. J gave up 0 bases and V 3 bases, and 8 bases lay outside the gene matches. Germline V gives CDR1 SNHLY, CDR2 FYNNEI.